This TCR beta chain emerged from a study of human T cells and chemical hapten exposure. MiXCR, run by TCRdb on the RACE reads, gives a single entry per CDR3 protein. The data show about 290,000 distinct CDR3 sequences, over 7.5% seen once. There are a few counts of this clonotype. The time point is: pre-sensitization, week 0. Treatment indicated: therapeutic diphenylcyclopropenone sensitization with weekly scalp DPC. People who gave samples had alopecia, were 18 to 70 years old, and were suitable for DPC. The V gene lost 2 bases and the J gene lost 14 bases, with 18 bases spanning the gap. The CDR3 contains 14 residues. Germline CDR1 and CDR2: LGHNA and YNFKEQ.

The gene calls are TRBV4-2 and TRBJ1-4, with a tentative D call TRBD1 (6 bases). The receptor was isolated from a man aged 18-30 years with alopecia areata. Some clones in this sample may be carry-over from other donors' samples. The sample consisted of whole blood, taken in connection with sensitization to the hapten diphenylcyclopropenone (DPC). The CDR3: CASSQNRDTRYLFF. CDR3 DNA sequence: TGTGCCAGCAGCCAAAACCGGGACACCCGATACCTGTTTTTT.